This T cell receptor (beta chain) came from a study of cytomegalovirus exposure and HLA in healthy donors. As for the study in general: The Caucasian-associated ancestry cluster held 65% to 85% of some 420 genotyped donors. Study results and caveats: Most sequenced TCRs were rare (though some public TCRs occurred in many donors). Reportedly, TCR beta sequences accurately predicted HLA-A and HLA-B alleles in most subjects. As immune exposure information, only CMV serostatus was available.

As regards this clone: Its antigen is as yet unknown.

Trimming stripped 0 bases from V and 0 bases from J, with 7 bases between. Germline CDR1 reads SGHTS; CDR2 reads YDEGEE. The CDR3 length is 16 residues. The PCR was carried out with 60 Vbeta primers and 13 Jbeta primers. Clones were sequenced by immunoSEQ multiplex PCR, and TCRdb holds only the in-frame ones, with some missing. The data contain about 200,000 clones, around 79% of them singletons. The chain links TRBV5-8 to TRBJ2-6; D is possibly TRBD1 (6 bases). The clonotype originates from a man between 18 and 29 years old in good health and CMV-seronegative. Sequences were obtained from PBMCs. Here the CDR3 reads CASSLVGGSGANVLTF. Here the CDR3 DNA reads TGTGCCAGCAGCTTGGTAGGGGGCTCTGGGGCCAACGTCCTGACTTTC.